A selection of T cell receptor beta chains follows, all from one sample in a study of cytomegalovirus exposure and HLA in healthy donors. The method was immunoSEQ multiplex PCR; TCRdb's version includes in-frame clones alone and lacks a portion of them. The sample yields roughly 80,000 clones, 65% to 85% seen once. The sequencing input was PBMCs. Source of these receptors: a woman between 45 and 65 years old in good health and CMV-seronegative. Both conserved end residues are part of each CDR3. The D gene is left open where the match is weak.

D: NA
V: TRBV13
CDR3: CASSLGVSSYNSPLHF

D: TRBD1
V: TRBV19
CDR3: CASTRTGGSSYNEQFF

D: TRBD2
V: TRBV4-1
CDR3: CASSYSGRKAGELFF

D: TRBD2
V: TRBV4-1
CDR3: CASSPLGLAGPTSYNEQFF

D: TRBD1
V: TRBV19
CDR3: CASSAGTGGDEQFF

D: NA
V: TRBV5-1
CDR3: CASSWGSSQETQYF

D: NA
V: TRBV6-5
CDR3: CASISGYEQYF

D: NA
V: TRBV5-1
CDR3: CASSLAGAKNTEAFF

D: NA
V: TRBV2
CDR3: CASSENLRTEQYF

D: NA
V: TRBV5-1
CDR3: CASSLGVASALTDTQYF

D: NA
V: TRBV6-5
CDR3: CASSPRDSRETQYF

D: NA
V: TRBV27
CDR3: CASSSQAGPQHF

D: NA
V: TRBV28
CDR3: CASSSPSIETQYF

D: NA
V: TRBV6-1
CDR3: CASSRDPGGTEAFF

D: TRBD1
V: TRBV14
CDR3: CASSPGQAKYNEQFF

D: TRBD1
V: TRBV28
CDR3: CASLPMGQIAEKLFF

D: TRBD1
V: TRBV10-1
CDR3: CASQGDRETDTQYF

D: NA
V: TRBV5-1
CDR3: CASSLGQATSQLFF

D: TRBD1
V: TRBV7-2
CDR3: CASSFGQANNEQFF

D: NA
V: TRBV27
CDR3: CASSLSGNRDQPQHF

D: TRBD2
V: TRBV7-3
CDR3: CASSLSGRASGSPYNEQFF

D: NA
V: TRBV7-9
CDR3: CASSSLGTDSRNMNTEAFF

D: TRBD2
V: TRBV10-3
CDR3: CAISDHSGRVTDTQYF

D: NA
V: TRBV5-1
CDR3: CASSLEAGEETQYF

D: NA
V: TRBV19
CDR3: CASSITGSTYEQYF

D: TRBD1
V: TRBV19
CDR3: CASSTGQGIAEAFF